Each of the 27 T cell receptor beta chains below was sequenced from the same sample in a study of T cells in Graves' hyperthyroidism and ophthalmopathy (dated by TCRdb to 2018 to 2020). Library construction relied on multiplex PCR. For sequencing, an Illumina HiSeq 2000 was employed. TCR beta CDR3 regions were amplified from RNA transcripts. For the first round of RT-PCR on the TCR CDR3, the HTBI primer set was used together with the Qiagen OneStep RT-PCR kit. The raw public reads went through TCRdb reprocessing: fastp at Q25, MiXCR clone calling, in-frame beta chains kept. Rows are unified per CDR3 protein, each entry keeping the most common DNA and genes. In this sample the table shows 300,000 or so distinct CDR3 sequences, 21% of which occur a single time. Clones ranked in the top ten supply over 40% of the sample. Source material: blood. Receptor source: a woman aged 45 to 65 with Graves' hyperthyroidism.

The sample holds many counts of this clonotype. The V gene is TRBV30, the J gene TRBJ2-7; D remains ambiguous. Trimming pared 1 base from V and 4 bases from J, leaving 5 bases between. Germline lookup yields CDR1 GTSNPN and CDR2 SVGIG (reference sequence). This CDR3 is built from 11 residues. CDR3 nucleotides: TGTGCCTGGAGTGAGAGATACGAGCAGTACTTC. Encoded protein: CAWSERYEQYF.

The DNA of the CDR3 is TGTGCCAGCAGCGCTGAGTGGAGAGGGGCCAACGTCCTGACTTTC. Residues: CASSAEWRGANVLTF. The rearrangement joins TRBV9 to TRBJ2-6; D is unresolved. CDR3 length equals 15 residues. The germline CDR1 and CDR2 sequences are SGDLS and YYNGEE. Trimming removed 3 bases at V and 4 bases at J, with 11 bases between.

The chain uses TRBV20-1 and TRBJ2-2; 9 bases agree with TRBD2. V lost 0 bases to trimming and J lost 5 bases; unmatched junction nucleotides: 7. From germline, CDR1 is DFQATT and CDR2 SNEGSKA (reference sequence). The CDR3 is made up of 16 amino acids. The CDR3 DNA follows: TGCAGTGCTAGAGATTTTCTAGCGGGATCAACCGGGGAGCTGTTTTTT. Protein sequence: CSARDFLAGSTGELFF.

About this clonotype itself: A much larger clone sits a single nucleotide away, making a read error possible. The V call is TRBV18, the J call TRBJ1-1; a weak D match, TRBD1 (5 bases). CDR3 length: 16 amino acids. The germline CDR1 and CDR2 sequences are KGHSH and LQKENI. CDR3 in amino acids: CASSPRGMARSTEALF. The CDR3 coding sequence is TGTGCCAGCTCACCCCGGGGGATGGCCAGGAGCACTGAAGCTCTCTTT.

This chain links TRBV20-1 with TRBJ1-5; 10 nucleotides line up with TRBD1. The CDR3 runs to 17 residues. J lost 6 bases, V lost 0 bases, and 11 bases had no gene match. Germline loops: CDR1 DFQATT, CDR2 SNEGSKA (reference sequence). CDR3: CSARDYTGQGIAQPQHF. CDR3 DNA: TGCAGTGCTAGAGATTATACGGGACAGGGGATCGCTCAGCCCCAGCATTTT.

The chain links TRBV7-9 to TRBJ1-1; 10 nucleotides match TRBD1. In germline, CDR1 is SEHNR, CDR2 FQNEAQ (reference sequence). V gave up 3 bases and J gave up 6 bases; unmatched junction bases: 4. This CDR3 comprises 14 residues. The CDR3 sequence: CASSFSGTGAEAFF. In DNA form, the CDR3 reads TGTGCCAGCAGCTTCTCGGGGACAGGGGCTGAAGCTTTCTTT.

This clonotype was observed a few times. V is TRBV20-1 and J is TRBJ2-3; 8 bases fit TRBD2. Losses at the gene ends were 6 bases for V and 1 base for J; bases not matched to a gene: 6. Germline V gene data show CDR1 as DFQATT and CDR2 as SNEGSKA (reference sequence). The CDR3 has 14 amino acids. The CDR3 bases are TGCAGTGCCCACAAGACTAGCGGCACAGATACGCAGTATTTT. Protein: CSAHKTSGTDTQYF.

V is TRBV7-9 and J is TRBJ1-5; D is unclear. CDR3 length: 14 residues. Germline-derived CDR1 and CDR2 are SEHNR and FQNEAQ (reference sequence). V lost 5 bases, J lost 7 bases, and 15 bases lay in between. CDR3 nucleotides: TGTGCCAGCAGCCCCGAACAAGCTGCCCAGCCCCAGCATTTT. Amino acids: CASSPEQAAQPQHF.

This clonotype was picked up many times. CDR3 protein: CASSIGQASNEKLFF. CDR3 in DNA: TGTGCCAGCAGCATAGGACAGGCGTCTAATGAAAAACTGTTTTTT. The chain recombines TRBV11-2 with TRBJ1-4; 7 bases agree with TRBD1. Germline loops: CDR1 SGHAT, CDR2 FQNNGV. This CDR3 is built from 15 residues. J gave up 3 bases and V 5 bases, and 6 bases lay outside the gene matches.

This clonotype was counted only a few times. The CDR3 DNA sequence: TGTGCCAGCAGCTTGTTAGGACAGGGGCATAATTCACCCCTCCACTTT. This codes for CASSLLGQGHNSPLHF. The chain links TRBV9 to TRBJ1-6; 9 nucleotides line up with TRBD1. Unmatched junction bases numbered 7, after V lost 4 bases and J lost 5 bases. This CDR3 region has 16 residues. From germline, CDR1 is SGDLS and CDR2 YYNGEE.

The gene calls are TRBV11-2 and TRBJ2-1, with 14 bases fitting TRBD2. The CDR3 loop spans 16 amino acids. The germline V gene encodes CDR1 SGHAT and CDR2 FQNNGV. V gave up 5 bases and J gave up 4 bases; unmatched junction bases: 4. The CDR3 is CASSPGTSGGYNEQFF. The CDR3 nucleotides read TGTGCCAGCAGCCCCGGGACTAGCGGGGGTTACAATGAGCAGTTCTTC.

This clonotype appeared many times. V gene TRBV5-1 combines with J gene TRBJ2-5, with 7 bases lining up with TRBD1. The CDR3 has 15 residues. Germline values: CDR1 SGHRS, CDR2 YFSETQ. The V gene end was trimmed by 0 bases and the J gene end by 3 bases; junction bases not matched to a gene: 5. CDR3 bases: TGCGCCAGCAGCTTGGGGAACAGGGGTGAAGAGACCCAGTACTTC. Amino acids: CASSLGNRGEETQYF. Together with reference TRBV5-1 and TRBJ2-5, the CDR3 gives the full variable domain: KAGVTQTPRYLIKTRGQQVTLSCSPISGHRSVSWYQQTPGQGLQFLFEYFSETQRNKGNFPGRFSGRQFSNSRSEMNVSTLELGDSALYLCASSLGNRGEETQYFGPGTRLLVL.

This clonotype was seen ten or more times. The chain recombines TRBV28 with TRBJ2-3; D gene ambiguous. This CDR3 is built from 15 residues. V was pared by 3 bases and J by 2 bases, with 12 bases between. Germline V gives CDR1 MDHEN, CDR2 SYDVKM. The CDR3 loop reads CASSFRQDPTDTQYF. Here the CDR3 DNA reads TGTGCCAGCAGTTTCAGACAAGACCCCACAGATACGCAGTATTTT.

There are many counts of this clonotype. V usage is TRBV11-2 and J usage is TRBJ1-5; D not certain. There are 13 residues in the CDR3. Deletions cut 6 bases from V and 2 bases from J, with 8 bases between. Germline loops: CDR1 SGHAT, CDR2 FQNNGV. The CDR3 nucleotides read TGTGCCAGCAGTCCATTCGGCAATCAGCCCCAGCATTTT. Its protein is CASSPFGNQPQHF.

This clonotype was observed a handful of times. CDR3 DNA sequence: TGTGCCAGCAGCTTCAGTCGCTCTGGGGCCAACGTCCTGACTTTC. This codes for CASSFSRSGANVLTF. The genes are TRBV7-8 and TRBJ2-6, with no clear D. The CDR3 spans 15 residues. V was shortened by 3 bases and J by 0 bases, with 6 bases between the two germline ends. From germline, CDR1 is SGHVS and CDR2 FQNEAQ.

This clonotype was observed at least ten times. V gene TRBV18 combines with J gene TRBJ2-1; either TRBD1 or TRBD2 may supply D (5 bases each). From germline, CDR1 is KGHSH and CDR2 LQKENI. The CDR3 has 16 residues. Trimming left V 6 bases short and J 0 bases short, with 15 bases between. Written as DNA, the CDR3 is TGTGCCAGCTCCCCAATTGGGGGAAGCTCCTACAATGAGCAGTTCTTC. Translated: CASSPIGGSSYNEQFF.

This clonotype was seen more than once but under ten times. In DNA form, the CDR3 reads TGTGCCAGCAGTGAACAGGGAGGAGTTACCGGGGAGCTGTTTTTT. This sequence encodes CASSEQGGVTGELFF. The rearrangement joins TRBV6-1 to TRBJ2-2, with D perhaps matching TRBD2 (6 bases). The length of the CDR3 is 15 residues. CDR1 and CDR2 from the germline V gene are MNHNS and SASEGT. The V end was cut by 2 bases, the J end by 5 bases, with 12 bases between.

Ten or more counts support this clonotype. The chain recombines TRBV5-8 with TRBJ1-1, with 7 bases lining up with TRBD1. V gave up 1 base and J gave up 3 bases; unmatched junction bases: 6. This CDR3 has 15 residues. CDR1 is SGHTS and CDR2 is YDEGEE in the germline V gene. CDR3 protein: CASSLFRGVYTEAFF. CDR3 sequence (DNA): TGTGCCAGCAGCTTGTTCAGGGGGGTATACACTGAAGCTTTCTTT.

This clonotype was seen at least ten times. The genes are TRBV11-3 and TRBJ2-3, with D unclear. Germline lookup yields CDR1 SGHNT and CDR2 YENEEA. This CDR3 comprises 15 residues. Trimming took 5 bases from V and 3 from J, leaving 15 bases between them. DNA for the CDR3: TGTGCCAGCAGCCTGTTGACTGCCCCTACAGATACGCAGTATTTT. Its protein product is CASSLLTAPTDTQYF. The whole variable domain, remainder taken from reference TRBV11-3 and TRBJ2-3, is EAGVVQSPRYKIIEKKQPVAFWCNPISGHNTLYWYLQNLGQGPELLIRYENEEAVDDSQLPKDRFSAERLKGVDSTLKIQPAELGDSAVYLCASSLLTAPTDTQYFGPGTRLTVL.

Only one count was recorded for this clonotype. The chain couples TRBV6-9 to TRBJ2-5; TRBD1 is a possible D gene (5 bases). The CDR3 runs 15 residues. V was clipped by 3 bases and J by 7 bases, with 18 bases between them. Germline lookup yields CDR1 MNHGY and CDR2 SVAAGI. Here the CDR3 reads CASSYTSDTAGTQYF. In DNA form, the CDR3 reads TGTGCCAGCAGTTACACGTCGGACACGGCCGGGACCCAGTACTTC.

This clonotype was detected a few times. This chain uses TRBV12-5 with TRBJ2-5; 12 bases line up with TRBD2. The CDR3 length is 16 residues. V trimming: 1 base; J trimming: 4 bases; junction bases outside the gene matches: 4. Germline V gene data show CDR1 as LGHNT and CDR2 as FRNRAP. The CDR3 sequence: CASGLGTSGKGETQYF. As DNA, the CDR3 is TGTGCTAGTGGTTTGGGGACTAGCGGGAAGGGAGAGACCCAGTACTTC.

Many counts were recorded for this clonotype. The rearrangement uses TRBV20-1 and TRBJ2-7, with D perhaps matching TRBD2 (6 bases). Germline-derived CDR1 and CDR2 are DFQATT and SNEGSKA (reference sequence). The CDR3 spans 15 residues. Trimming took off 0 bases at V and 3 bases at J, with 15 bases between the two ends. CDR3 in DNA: TGCAGTGCTAGAGATCCGTCTAGCGCAGGCTACGAGCAGTACTTC. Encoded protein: CSARDPSSAGYEQYF.

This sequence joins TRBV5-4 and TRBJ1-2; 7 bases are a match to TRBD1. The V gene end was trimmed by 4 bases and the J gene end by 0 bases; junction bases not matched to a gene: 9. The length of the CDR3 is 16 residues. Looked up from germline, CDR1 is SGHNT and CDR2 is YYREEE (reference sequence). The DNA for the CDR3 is TGTGCCAGCAGCCCCGAAGGGACAGTCGCTAACTATGGCTACACCTTC. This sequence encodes CASSPEGTVANYGYTF. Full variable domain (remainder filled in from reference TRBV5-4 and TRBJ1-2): ETGVTQSPTHLIKTRGQQVTLRCSSQSGHNTVSWYQQALGQGPQFIFQYYREEENGRGNFPPRFSGLQFPNYSSELNVNALELDDSALYLCASSPEGTVANYGYTFGSGTRLTVV.

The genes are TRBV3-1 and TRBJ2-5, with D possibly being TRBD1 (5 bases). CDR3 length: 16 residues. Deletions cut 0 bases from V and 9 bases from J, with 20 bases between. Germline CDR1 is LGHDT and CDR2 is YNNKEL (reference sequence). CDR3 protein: CASSQDQTEISRAQYF. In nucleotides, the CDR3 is TGTGCCAGCAGCCAAGACCAGACGGAAATCTCCAGGGCCCAGTACTTC.

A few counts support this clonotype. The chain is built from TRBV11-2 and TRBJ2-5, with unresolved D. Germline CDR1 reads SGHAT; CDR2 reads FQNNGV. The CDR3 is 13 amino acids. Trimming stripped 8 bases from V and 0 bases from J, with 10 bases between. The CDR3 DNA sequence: TGTGCCAGCGAGCGTACGTACCAAGAGACCCAGTACTTC. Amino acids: CASERTYQETQYF.

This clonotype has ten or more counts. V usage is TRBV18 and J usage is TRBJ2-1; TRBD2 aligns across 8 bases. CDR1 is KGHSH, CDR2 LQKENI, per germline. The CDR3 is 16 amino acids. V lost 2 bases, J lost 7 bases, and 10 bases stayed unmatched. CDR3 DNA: TGTGCCAGCTCACCAGGGCGGGGGGACTTTGGAAATGAGCAGTTCTTC. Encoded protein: CASSPGRGDFGNEQFF.

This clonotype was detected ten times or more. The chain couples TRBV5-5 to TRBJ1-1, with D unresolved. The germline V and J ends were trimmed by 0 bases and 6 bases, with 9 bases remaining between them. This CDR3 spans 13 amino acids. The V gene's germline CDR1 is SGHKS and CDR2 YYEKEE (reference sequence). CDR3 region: CASSLVLTAEAFF. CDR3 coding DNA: TGTGCCAGCAGCTTGGTGTTAACCGCTGAAGCTTTCTTT.